This T cell receptor beta chain was recovered during a study of T cell clonality in common variable immunodeficiency. The germline gives CDR1 LGHNA, CDR2 YNFKEQ. The CDR3 totals 16 residues. This clone showed up many times. Its target is not known. One end of the junction is discordant with germline, which a read error may explain. The read halts 3 residues ahead of the CDR3 end, with the missing end drawn from the germline J gene. Study observations and caveats: CVID subjects shared fewer TCRbeta clones than healthy controls did.

Assay: immunoSEQ multiplex PCR; the TCRdb copy retains only in-frame clones and omits some. This sample shows some 42,000 clones and no singletons; 1.3% to 1.5% rests with the ten largest. The chain couples TRBV4-2 to TRBJ1-3, with 8 bases lining up with TRBD1. The source material was peripheral blood mononuclear cells. The sequence derives from a person aged 18-70 years in good health. The CDR3 here is CASSQVGTGFGNTIYF. The DNA read from the CDR3 is TGCGCCAGCAGCCAAGTAGGGACAGGTTTTGGAAACACC.